A selection of T cell receptor beta chains follows, all from one sample in a study of CD8 T cells in ankylosing spondylitis. TCRdb used MiXCR to reprocess the 5' RACE reads, holding one entry per CDR3 protein. The sample has about 240,000 distinct CDR3 sequences, 8% to 9.5% seen once. Material: blood, either unsorted or a sorted T cell fraction (not recorded which). Receptors were obtained from a male donor with ankylosing spondylitis or in good health (not recorded which). The CDR3 runs from the conserved cysteine through the conserved F or W. Each record gives: D gene, clone size, J gene, V gene, CDR3 DNA, CDR3 protein. The D gene is left open where the match is weak. Size is omitted from some rows. Given values are once, few, many or a class for expanded clones.

D: TRBD1; size: many; J: TRBJ1-1; V: TRBV20-1; DNA: TGCAGTGCTTCTAAGGACAGGACCACTGAAGCTTTCTTT; CDR3: CSASKDRTTEAFF
D: .; size: many; J: TRBJ2-7; V: TRBV20-1; DNA: TGCAGTGCTAGTGTGGGGGCCTACGAGCAGTACTTC; CDR3: CSASVGAYEQYF
D: .; size: few; J: TRBJ2-1; V: TRBV7-2; DNA: TGTGCCAGCAGCATGGGAGAGTACAATGAGCAGTTCTTC; CDR3: CASSMGEYNEQFF
D: TRBD2; size: .; J: TRBJ2-3; V: TRBV7-8; DNA: TGTGCCAGCACCCCGCGAGGCGGGAGGACGGCGGATACGCAGTATTTT; CDR3: CASTPRGGRTADTQYF
D: .; size: many; J: TRBJ1-3; V: TRBV5-1; DNA: TGCGCCAGCAGCTTGGAGGCACCGGGAGGCACCATATATTTT; CDR3: CASSLEAPGGTIYF
D: .; size: many; J: TRBJ2-1; V: TRBV7-2; DNA: TGTGCCAGCAGACGACTAGTAAGGGAGCAGTTCTTC; CDR3: CASRRLVREQFF
D: TRBD1; size: few; J: TRBJ2-7; V: TRBV7-6; DNA: TGTGCCAGCAGCTTATGGGGGGGGACAGGGGGCTCCTACGAGCAGTACTTC; CDR3: CASSLWGGTGGSYEQYF
D: TRBD1; size: many; J: TRBJ1-1; V: TRBV9; DNA: TGTGCCAGCAGCACCCGGGACAGGAACACTGAAGCTTTCTTT; CDR3: CASSTRDRNTEAFF
D: .; size: few; J: TRBJ1-2; V: TRBV3-1; DNA: TGTGCCAGCAGCCAAGATCAACCATGGAAGAGGAACTATGGCTACACCTTC; CDR3: CASSQDQPWKRNYGYTF
D: TRBD2; size: .; J: TRBJ2-1; V: TRBV20-1; DNA: TGCAGTGCTAGGGATACGGGACTAGCGGGAGTACATGAGCAGTTCTTC; CDR3: CSARDTGLAGVHEQFF
D: .; size: few; J: TRBJ1-2; V: TRBV27; DNA: TGTGCCAGCAGTCCGGACAGACGGGGCTACACCTTC; CDR3: CASSPDRRGYTF
D: .; size: .; J: TRBJ2-5; V: TRBV7-2; DNA: TGTGCCAGCAGCTTAGATTGGGCCACGGAGACCCAGTACTTC; CDR3: CASSLDWATETQYF
D: TRBD2; size: few; J: TRBJ2-1; V: TRBV4-3; DNA: TGCGCCAGCAGCCAAGATCCCGGACTAGCGGGATTAGATGAGCAGTTCTTC; CDR3: CASSQDPGLAGLDEQFF
D: .; size: many; J: TRBJ2-7; V: TRBV4-2; DNA: TGTGCCAGCAGCCAAGAGGGCAGGTTCCACTACGAGCAGTACTTC; CDR3: CASSQEGRFHYEQYF
D: .; size: .; J: TRBJ2-2; V: TRBV30; DNA: TGTGCCTGGAGTACGGGCGAAAGCCCTACCTGGGGAACCGGGGAGCTGTTTTTT; CDR3: CAWSTGESPTWGTGELFF
D: TRBD1; size: many; J: TRBJ2-7; V: TRBV4-3; DNA: TGCGCCAGCAGCCAAGATAGGCAGGGGGCCCACGAGCAGTACTTC; CDR3: CASSQDRQGAHEQYF
D: .; size: many; J: TRBJ2-2; V: TRBV20-1; DNA: TGCAGTGCTAGAGATTCTCGCACCGGGGAGCTGTTTTTT; CDR3: CSARDSRTGELFF
D: .; size: many; J: TRBJ2-1; V: TRBV20-1; DNA: TGCAGTGCTAGTCTGTTGGGGCCCCGCGAGCAGTTCTTC; CDR3: CSASLLGPREQFF
D: .; size: few; J: TRBJ2-4; V: TRBV19; DNA: TGTGCCAGTAGTATAGATGCCACCGGGACGGTAAACTTC; CDR3: CASSIDATGTVNF
D: TRBD1; size: many; J: TRBJ2-3; V: TRBV11-2; DNA: TGTGCCAGCAGCTTAAATAAGTGGGACAGCTACACAGATACGCAGTATTTT; CDR3: CASSLNKWDSYTDTQYF
D: .; size: many; J: TRBJ2-7; V: TRBV20-1; DNA: TGCAGTGCTACGGTAGGGGACGCGTCCTACGAGCAGTACTTC; CDR3: CSATVGDASYEQYF
D: .; size: many; J: TRBJ2-3; V: TRBV5-1; DNA: TGCGCCAGCAGCGCGGACTGGACGACGCAGTATTTT; CDR3: CASSADWTTQYF
D: .; size: many; J: TRBJ2-5; V: TRBV29-1; DNA: TGCAGCTCTTCAGGCAGACAAGATACCCAGTACTTC; CDR3: CSSSGRQDTQYF
D: TRBD2; size: many; J: TRBJ2-1; V: TRBV9; DNA: TGTGCCAGCAGCGTAGCCAGCGGGAGCCACAATGAGCAGTTCTTC; CDR3: CASSVASGSHNEQFF
D: .; size: few; J: TRBJ1-2; V: TRBV4-3; DNA: TGCGCCAGCAGCCAAAGAGGGCTCCAATATGGCTACACCTTC; CDR3: CASSQRGLQYGYTF
D: TRBD2; size: few; J: TRBJ2-5; V: TRBV7-3; DNA: TGTGCCAGCAGCTTAGGCAGGTCTAGCGGAGAGACCCAGTACTTC; CDR3: CASSLGRSSGETQYF
D: .; size: many; J: TRBJ2-1; V: TRBV5-1; DNA: TGCGCCAGCAGCTTGAGGAGTTCCCTCTACAATGAGCAGTTCTTC; CDR3: CASSLRSSLYNEQFF
D: .; size: many; J: TRBJ1-1; V: TRBV25-1; DNA: TGTGCCAGCAGAGAGGGTTCGAACACTGAAGCTTTCTTT; CDR3: CASREGSNTEAFF
D: TRBD2; size: many; J: TRBJ2-3; V: TRBV4-1; DNA: TGCGCCAGCAGCCAAACGGGACTAGCACCAGATACGCAGTATTTT; CDR3: CASSQTGLAPDTQYF
D: .; size: .; J: TRBJ2-5; V: TRBV5-6; DNA: TGTGCCAGCAGTTTGGGGTCGGGCAATTGGGAGACCCAGTACTTC; CDR3: CASSLGSGNWETQYF
D: .; size: many; J: TRBJ1-4; V: TRBV11-1; DNA: TGTGCCAGCAGCTTAGGGCCAGGAAGTGGATGGGCAACTAATGAAAAACTGTTTTTT; CDR3: CASSLGPGSGWATNEKLFF
D: .; size: many; J: TRBJ2-3; V: TRBV10-3; DNA: TGTGCCATCAGTCCTCCGGGCCGGGATACGCAGTATTTT; CDR3: CAISPPGRDTQYF
D: .; size: .; J: TRBJ2-1; V: TRBV9; DNA: TGTGCCAGCAGCCCCTGGGAGGGGGCGGCCTACAATGAGCAGTTCTTC; CDR3: CASSPWEGAAYNEQFF
D: .; size: few; J: TRBJ2-3; V: TRBV18; DNA: TGTGCCAGCTCAGCGGGAATCTCTAGCACAGATACGCAGTATTTT; CDR3: CASSAGISSTDTQYF
D: .; size: few; J: TRBJ1-5; V: TRBV20-1; DNA: TGCAGTGCTAGTGGTCGTTGGGCTGGCAATCAGCCCCAGCATTTT; CDR3: CSASGRWAGNQPQHF
D: .; size: many; J: TRBJ1-1; V: TRBV15; DNA: TGTGCCACCAGCAGACCGTCAAGTAACACTGAAGCTTTCTTT; CDR3: CATSRPSSNTEAFF
D: TRBD1; size: many; J: TRBJ2-3; V: TRBV10-3; DNA: TGTGCCATCAGCGTGGGGACAGGCACCACAGATACGCAGTATTTT; CDR3: CAISVGTGTTDTQYF
D: .; size: .; J: TRBJ1-2; V: TRBV29-1; DNA: TGCAGCGTTGCACGGGGTCCTAACTATGGCTACACCTTC; CDR3: CSVARGPNYGYTF
D: TRBD2; size: many; J: TRBJ2-4; V: TRBV7-2; DNA: TGTGCCAGCAGTCCGACTAGCGTTTTAGCCAAAAACATTCAGTACTTC; CDR3: CASSPTSVLAKNIQYF
D: .; size: many; J: TRBJ1-5; V: TRBV15; DNA: TGTGCCACCAGCAGAGATCGAAGGAGGGGGGGTCAGCCCCAGCATTTT; CDR3: CATSRDRRRGGQPQHF
D: .; size: many; J: TRBJ1-1; V: TRBV5-6; DNA: TGTGCCAGCAGCCTAAGCGGAAATCGGGAGGAAGCTTTCTTT; CDR3: CASSLSGNREEAFF
D: TRBD1; size: few; J: TRBJ2-5; V: TRBV7-9; DNA: TGTGCCAGCAGCGTCCTTATGACAGGGGGCAGAGAGACCCAGTACTTC; CDR3: CASSVLMTGGRETQYF
D: TRBD1; size: many; J: TRBJ1-1; V: TRBV12-3/TRBV12-4; DNA: TGTGCCAGCAGCAACAGGGGGCGAGACACTGAAGCTTTCTTT; CDR3: CASSNRGRDTEAFF
D: .; size: many; J: TRBJ1-2; V: TRBV6-5; DNA: TGTGCCAGCAGTTTAAATGTCGGCCTGTATGGCTACACCTTC; CDR3: CASSLNVGLYGYTF
D: .; size: .; J: TRBJ1-2; V: TRBV15; DNA: TGTGCCACCAGCAGAGATCTCCTAGGTCGATATGGCTACACCTTC; CDR3: CATSRDLLGRYGYTF
D: TRBD2; size: many; J: TRBJ2-1; V: TRBV7-8; DNA: TGTGCCAGCAGCTCCTTCGGGACTAGCGGGTTCCTATCCTACAATGAGCAGTTCTTC; CDR3: CASSSFGTSGFLSYNEQFF
D: .; size: many; J: TRBJ2-3; V: TRBV29-1; DNA: TGCAGCGTTGTGACCAGGGGCGATAGCACAGATACGCAGTATTTT; CDR3: CSVVTRGDSTDTQYF
D: TRBD2; size: many; J: TRBJ2-1; V: TRBV6-1; DNA: TGTGCCAGCAGTCCGGGACTAGCGGATTACAATGAGCAGTTCTTC; CDR3: CASSPGLADYNEQFF
D: .; size: many; J: TRBJ1-5; V: TRBV7-8; DNA: TGTGCCAGCAGCGCGCACGCGCAGGTTTATAGCAATCAGCCCCAGCATTTT; CDR3: CASSAHAQVYSNQPQHF
D: .; size: many; J: TRBJ1-5; V: TRBV5-1; DNA: TGCGCCAGCAGCTTGGAGATAAATCAGCCCCAGCATTTT; CDR3: CASSLEINQPQHF